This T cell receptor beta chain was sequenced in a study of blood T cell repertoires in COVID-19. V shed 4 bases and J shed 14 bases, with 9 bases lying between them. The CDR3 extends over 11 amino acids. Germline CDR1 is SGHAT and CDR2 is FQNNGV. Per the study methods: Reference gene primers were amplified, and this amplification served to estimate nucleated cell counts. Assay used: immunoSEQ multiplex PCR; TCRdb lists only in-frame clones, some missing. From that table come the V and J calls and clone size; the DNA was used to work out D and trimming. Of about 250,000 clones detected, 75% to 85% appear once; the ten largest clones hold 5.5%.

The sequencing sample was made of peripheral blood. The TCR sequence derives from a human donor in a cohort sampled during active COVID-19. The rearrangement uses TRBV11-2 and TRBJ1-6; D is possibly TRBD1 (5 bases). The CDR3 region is CASSSGRTLHF. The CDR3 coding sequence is TGTGCCAGCAGCTCAGGGCGTACCCTCCACTTT.